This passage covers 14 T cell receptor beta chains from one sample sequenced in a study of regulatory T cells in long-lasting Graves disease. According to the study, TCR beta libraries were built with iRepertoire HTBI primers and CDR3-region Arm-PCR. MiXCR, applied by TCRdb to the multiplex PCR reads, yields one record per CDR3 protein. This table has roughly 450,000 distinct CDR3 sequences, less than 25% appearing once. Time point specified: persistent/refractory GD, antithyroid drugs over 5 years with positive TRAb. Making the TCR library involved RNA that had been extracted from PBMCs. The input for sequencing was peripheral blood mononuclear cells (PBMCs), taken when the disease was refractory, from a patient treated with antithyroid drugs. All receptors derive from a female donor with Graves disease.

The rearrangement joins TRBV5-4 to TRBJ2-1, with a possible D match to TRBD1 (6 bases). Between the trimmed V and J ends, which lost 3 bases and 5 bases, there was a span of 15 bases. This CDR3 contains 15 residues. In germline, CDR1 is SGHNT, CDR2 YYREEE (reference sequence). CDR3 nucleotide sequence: TGTGCCAGCAGCTCGACAGGAGACCACAACAATGAGCAGTTCTTC. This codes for CASSSTGDHNNEQFF. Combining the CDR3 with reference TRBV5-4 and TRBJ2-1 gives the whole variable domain ETGVTQSPTHLIKTRGQQVTLRCSSQSGHNTVSWYQQALGQGPQFIFQYYREEENGRGNFPPRFSGLQFPNYSSELNVNALELDDSALYLCASSSTGDHNNEQFFGPGTRLTVL.

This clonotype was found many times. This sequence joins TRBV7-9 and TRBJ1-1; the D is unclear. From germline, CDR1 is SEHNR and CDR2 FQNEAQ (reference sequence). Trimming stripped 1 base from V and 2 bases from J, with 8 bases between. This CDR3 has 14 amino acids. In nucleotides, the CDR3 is TGTGCCAGCAGCTTAGGACGGGTAAACACTGAAGCTTTCTTT. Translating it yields CASSLGRVNTEAFF.

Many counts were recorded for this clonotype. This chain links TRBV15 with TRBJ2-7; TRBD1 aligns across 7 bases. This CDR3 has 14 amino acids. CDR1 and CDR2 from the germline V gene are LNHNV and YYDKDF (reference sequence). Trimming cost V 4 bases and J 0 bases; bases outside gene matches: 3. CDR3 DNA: TGTGCCACCAGCACGGACAGGAGCTCCTACGAGCAGTACTTC. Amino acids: CATSTDRSSYEQYF.

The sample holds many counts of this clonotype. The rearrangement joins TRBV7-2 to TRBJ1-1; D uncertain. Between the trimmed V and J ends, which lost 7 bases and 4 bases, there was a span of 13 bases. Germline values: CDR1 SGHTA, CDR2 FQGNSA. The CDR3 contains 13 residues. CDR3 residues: CASTLSRGTEAFF. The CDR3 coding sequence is TGTGCCAGCACCCTAAGTCGAGGCACTGAAGCTTTCTTT. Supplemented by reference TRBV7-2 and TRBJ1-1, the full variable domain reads GAGVSQSPSNKVTEKGKDVELRCDPISGHTALYWYRQSLGQGLEFLIYFQGNSAPDKSGLPSDRFSAERTGGSVSTLTIQRTQQEDSAVYLCASTLSRGTEAFFGQGTRLTVV.

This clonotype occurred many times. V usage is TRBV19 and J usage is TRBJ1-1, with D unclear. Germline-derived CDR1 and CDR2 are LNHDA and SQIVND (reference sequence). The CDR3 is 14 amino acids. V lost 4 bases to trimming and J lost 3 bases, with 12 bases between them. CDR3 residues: CASSKPDSDTEAFF. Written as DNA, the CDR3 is TGTGCCAGTAGTAAACCGGACTCTGACACTGAAGCTTTCTTT.

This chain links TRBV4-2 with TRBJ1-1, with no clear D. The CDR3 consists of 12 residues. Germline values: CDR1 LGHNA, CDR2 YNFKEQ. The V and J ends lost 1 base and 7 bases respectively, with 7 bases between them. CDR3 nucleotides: TGTGCCAGCAGCCAAGGGGGTGTTGAAGCTTTCTTT. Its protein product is CASSQGGVEAFF.

The CDR3 DNA is TGTGCCAGCAGTTACTCCCAATCCGGACTAGCGGGAGCTTTTGAGCAGTTCTTC. As protein: CASSYSQSGLAGAFEQFF. The chain carries TRBV6-5 and TRBJ2-1; 13 bases are a match to TRBD2. Germline assignment: CDR1 MNHEY and CDR2 SVGAGI. This CDR3 region has 18 residues. Losses at the gene ends were 0 bases for V and 9 bases for J; bases not matched to a gene: 11.

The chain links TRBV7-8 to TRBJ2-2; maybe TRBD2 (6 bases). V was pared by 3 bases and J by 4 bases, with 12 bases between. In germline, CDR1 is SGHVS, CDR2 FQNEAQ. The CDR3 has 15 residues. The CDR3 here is CASSLWGEATGELFF. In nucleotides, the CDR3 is TGTGCCAGCAGCTTGTGGGGGGAGGCCACCGGGGAGCTGTTTTTT.

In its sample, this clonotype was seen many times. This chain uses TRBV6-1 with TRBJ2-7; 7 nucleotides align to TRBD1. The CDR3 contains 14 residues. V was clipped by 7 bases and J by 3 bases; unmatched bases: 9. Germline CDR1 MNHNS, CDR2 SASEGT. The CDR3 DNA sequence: TGTGCCAGCACCATAAACCGGGACAGCTACGAGCAGTACTTC. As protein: CASTINRDSYEQYF.

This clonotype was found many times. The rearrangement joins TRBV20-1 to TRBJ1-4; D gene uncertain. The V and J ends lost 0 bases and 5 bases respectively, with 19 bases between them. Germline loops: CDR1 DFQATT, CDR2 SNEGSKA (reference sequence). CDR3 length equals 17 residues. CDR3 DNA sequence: TGCAGTGCTAGAGATGACGAGCGTTGGGGAGGAAATGAAAAACTGTTTTTT. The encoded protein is CSARDDERWGGNEKLFF.

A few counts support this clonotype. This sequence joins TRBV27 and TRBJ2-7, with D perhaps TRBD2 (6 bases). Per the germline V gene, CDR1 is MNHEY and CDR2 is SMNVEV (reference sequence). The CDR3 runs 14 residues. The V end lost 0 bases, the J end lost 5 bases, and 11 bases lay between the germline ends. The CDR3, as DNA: TGTGCCAGCAGTTTATCAATAGCGGTCCACGAGCAGTACTTC. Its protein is CASSLSIAVHEQYF.

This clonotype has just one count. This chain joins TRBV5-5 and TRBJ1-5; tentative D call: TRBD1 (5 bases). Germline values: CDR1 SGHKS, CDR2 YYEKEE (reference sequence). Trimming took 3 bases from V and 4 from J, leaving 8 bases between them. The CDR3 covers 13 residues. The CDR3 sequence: CASSWGENQPQHF. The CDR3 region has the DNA TGTGCCAGCAGCTGGGGGGAGAATCAGCCCCAGCATTTT.

For the CDR3, the DNA is TGCGCCAGCAGCCTGGGACAGGGGAATCGTGCTGGGGCCAACGTCCTGACTTTC. Translation gives CASSLGQGNRAGANVLTF. This chain links TRBV5-1 with TRBJ2-6; 10 bases align to TRBD1. Germline V gene sequence: CDR1 SGHRS, CDR2 YFSETQ. This CDR3 spans 18 amino acids. V shed 4 bases, J shed 2 bases, and the junction held 9 bases outside the gene matches. Filled out from reference TRBV5-1 and TRBJ2-6, the complete variable domain reads KAGVTQTPRYLIKTRGQQVTLSCSPISGHRSVSWYQQTPGQGLQFLFEYFSETQRNKGNFPGRFSGRQFSNSRSEMNVSTLELGDSALYLCASSLGQGNRAGANVLTFGAGSRLTVL.

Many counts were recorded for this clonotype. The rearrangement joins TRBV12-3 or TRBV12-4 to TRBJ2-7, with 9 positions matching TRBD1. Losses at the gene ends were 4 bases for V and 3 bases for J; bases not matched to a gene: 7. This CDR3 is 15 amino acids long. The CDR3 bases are TGTGCCAGCAGTTCCGGGACAGGGAGTATCTACGAGCAGTACTTC. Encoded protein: CASSSGTGSIYEQYF.